The 24 T cell receptor beta chains given below trace back to one sample, sequenced in a study of PD-1 blockade in classical Hodgkin lymphoma (dated by TCRdb to 2018 to 2021). The protocol used for the library was the immunoSEQ multiplex PCR assay. What TCRdb holds here is the immuneACCESS table cut down to in-frame rearrangements. Part of the clones is not present; checked against another copy, under half of the missing clones reflect an unresolved V gene, and the others are unexplained. Counted in this sample were tens of thousands of clones; about 70% of them appeared once. 1.2% of the sample goes to the ten largest clones. The time point label, read with the paper, signifies: cycle 4 day 1 (C4D1), after 6 weeks of nivolumab. Every trial patient had relapsed following autologous stem cell transplantation, and prior brentuximab vedotin exposure was what differed among cohorts A, B and C. CD4+ T cells were purified from thawed PBMCs by magnetic negative selection with a Miltenyi CD4+ T cell isolation kit.

The starting material was CD4+ T cells from blood, obtained before the fourth cycle of nivolumab. The source is a human donor with classical Hodgkin lymphoma.

CDR3 amino acids: CASSYPPGGRNQPQHF. CDR3 bases: TGTGCCAGCAGTTACCCCCCTGGGGGCCGGAATCAGCCCCAGCATTTT. The gene calls are TRBV6-6 and TRBJ1-5, with D tentatively TRBD1 (6 bases). Trimming left V 2 bases short and J 4 bases short, with 15 bases between. Germline CDR1 is MNHNY and CDR2 is SVGAGI (reference sequence). The CDR3 consists of 16 residues.

The CDR3 DNA sequence: TGCGCCAGCAGCTTAAACGGGGACTCCTACAATGAGCAGTTCTTC. Amino acid sequence: CASSLNGDSYNEQFF. The V call is TRBV5-1, the J call TRBJ2-1; a weak D match, TRBD2 (5 bases). Trimming pared 2 bases from V and 0 bases from J, leaving 9 bases between. The CDR3 spans 15 residues. Germline V gene sequence: CDR1 SGHRS, CDR2 YFSETQ.

The V gene is TRBV5-8, the J gene TRBJ2-7, with D possibly matching TRBD2 (5 bases). The CDR3 runs to 15 residues. The germline CDR1 and CDR2 sequences are SGHTS and YDEGEE. Deletions cut 6 bases from V and 2 bases from J, with 18 bases between. The CDR3 DNA reads as TGTGCCAGCACTTCGAGGGCAGGTCCTCCCTACGAGCAGTACTTC. Translating it yields CASTSRAGPPYEQYF.

V and J are TRBV18 and TRBJ2-5; TRBD1 is a possible D gene (5 bases). The CDR3 length is 15 residues. The V gene lost 1 base and the J gene lost 2 bases, with 11 bases spanning the gap. Looked up from germline, CDR1 is KGHSH and CDR2 is LQKENI. The CDR3 reads CASSPLGAPQETQYF. The DNA for the CDR3 is TGTGCCAGCTCACCACTTGGGGCTCCTCAAGAGACCCAGTACTTC.

J is TRBJ2-7 and V is TRBV5-6; D remains ambiguous. Deletions cut 2 bases from V and 5 bases from J, with 8 bases between. CDR1 is SGHDT and CDR2 is YYEEEE in the germline V gene. The CDR3 is made up of 12 amino acids. The CDR3 is CASSLVGNEQYF. The DNA for the CDR3 is TGTGCCAGCAGCTTAGTGGGGAACGAGCAGTACTTC.

The chain uses TRBV19 and TRBJ1-1; D perhaps matches TRBD1 (6 bases). Germline values: CDR1 LNHDA, CDR2 SQIVND (reference sequence). The CDR3 is made up of 16 amino acids. V shed 2 bases and J shed 1 base, with 14 bases lying between them. The CDR3 DNA reads TGTGCCAGTAGTATACGGACAGTTAAAACGAACACTGAAGCTTTCTTT. Its protein product is CASSIRTVKTNTEAFF.

This clone showed up just a few times. CDR3 nucleotides: TGTGCCAGCAGTTTGGGGAGGGACTATGGCTACACCTTC. Its protein is CASSLGRDYGYTF. This rearrangement joins TRBV28 to TRBJ1-2; D is unclear. The V end lost 3 bases, the J end lost 3 bases, and 8 bases lay between the germline ends. The CDR3 has 13 residues. Germline values: CDR1 MDHEN, CDR2 SYDVKM.

This chain connects TRBV19 to TRBJ2-7; D is tentatively TRBD1 or TRBD2 (5 bases each). The germline V and J ends were trimmed by 1 base and 3 bases, with 13 bases remaining between them. There are 15 residues in the CDR3. Germline V gives CDR1 LNHDA, CDR2 SQIVND (reference sequence). The CDR3, as DNA: TGTGCCAGTAGTATAGCACCCGGGGCAATCTACGAGCAGTACTTC. It codes for CASSIAPGAIYEQYF.

The rearrangement joins TRBV4-3 to TRBJ1-4, with TRBD1 as a possible D gene (5 bases). Germline lookup yields CDR1 LGHNA and CDR2 YSLEER. V dropped 0 bases and J dropped 8 bases, with 22 bases sitting between them. The CDR3 is made up of 18 amino acids. For the CDR3, the DNA is TGCGCCAGCAGCCAAGATCCACCCCTCTCCAGACCAGGGGAAAAACTGTTTTTT. Its translation: CASSQDPPLSRPGEKLFF.

The genes are TRBV6-5 and TRBJ2-1, with 9 bases aligning to TRBD2. The V segment lost 0 bases and the J segment 4 bases; nucleotides outside the gene matches: 1. CDR1 and CDR2 (germline): MNHEY, SVGAGI. The CDR3 sequence is 15 residues long. In DNA form, the CDR3 reads TGTGCCAGCAGTTACTCGAGCGGGGGGTACAATGAGCAGTTCTTC. It is translated as CASSYSSGGYNEQFF.

The V gene is TRBV7-2, the J gene TRBJ2-7; D possibly corresponds to TRBD1 (5 bases). The CDR3 is 13 amino acids. In germline, CDR1 is SGHTA, CDR2 FQGNSA. The V gene lost 1 base and the J gene lost 3 bases, with 7 bases spanning the gap. Here the CDR3 reads CASSLGGHYEQYF. CDR3 coding DNA: TGTGCCAGCAGCTTAGGCGGACACTACGAGCAGTACTTC.

This clone was observed a few times. The chain recombines TRBV6-1 with TRBJ1-6, with D tentatively TRBD1 (5 bases). Germline V gives CDR1 MNHNS, CDR2 SASEGT. The V and J ends lost 2 bases and 12 bases respectively, with 14 bases between them. CDR3 length equals 14 residues. CDR3 coding DNA: TGTGCCAGCAGTGAACTCGGGGGATTTTTACCCCTCCACTTT. This encodes CASSELGGFLPLHF.

The chain combines TRBV28 with TRBJ2-5; tentatively, D is TRBD1 (5 bases). The V gene's germline CDR1 is MDHEN and CDR2 SYDVKM. With 2 bases removed from V and 2 bases from J, the gap between germline ends came to 18 bases. This CDR3 contains 17 residues. The CDR3 reads CASSLPFLQDPQETQYF. CDR3 DNA sequence: TGTGCCAGCAGTTTACCATTTTTACAGGACCCACAAGAGACCCAGTACTTC.

The CDR3 here is CASSEYPSGTQYF. The CDR3 DNA reads TGTGCCAGCAGTGAATACCCGTCGGGGACCCAGTACTTC. J is TRBJ2-5 and V is TRBV6-4; D is undetermined. CDR1 is MRHNA and CDR2 is SNTAGT in the germline V gene. Trimming took 3 bases from V and 7 from J, leaving 12 bases between them. This CDR3 has 13 residues.

The V call is TRBV7-9, the J call TRBJ2-1; 7 positions agree with TRBD2. The CDR3 consists of 17 residues. Trimming removed 4 bases from V and 0 bases from J; junction bases left unmatched: 9. The germline V gene encodes CDR1 SEHNR and CDR2 FQNEAQ (reference sequence). The DNA of the CDR3 is TGTGCCAGCAGCTCCAGCGGGTCGGGGGGCTCCTACAATGAGCAGTTCTTC. The encoded protein is CASSSSGSGGSYNEQFF.

The chain is built from TRBV5-1 and TRBJ2-3; D is uncertain. This CDR3 is 14 amino acids long. The germline gives CDR1 SGHRS, CDR2 YFSETQ. V lost 1 base and J lost 1, with 7 bases in between. DNA for the CDR3: TGCGCCAGCAGCTTGATCCGGGGCACAGATACGCAGTATTTT. This sequence encodes CASSLIRGTDTQYF.

This clone has a single count. The chain recombines TRBV4-3 with TRBJ2-5; 13 nucleotides agree with TRBD2. Per the germline V gene, CDR1 is LGHNA and CDR2 is YSLEER. CDR3 length: 16 residues. V shed 3 bases and J 1 base; nucleotides not matched to a gene: 2. The CDR3 spells CASSQGTSGVQETQYF. CDR3 nucleotides: TGCGCCAGCAGCCAGGGGACTAGCGGGGTCCAAGAGACCCAGTACTTC.

This clone was found once. The V gene is TRBV10-3, the J gene TRBJ1-1; a weak D match, TRBD1 (5 bases). Trimming removed 6 bases at V and 2 bases at J, with 16 bases between. Germline CDR1 is ENHRY and CDR2 is SYGVKD. The CDR3 contains 15 residues. CDR3 bases: TGTGCCATCAGACAGGAAAGTTGGGGAAACACTGAAGCTTTCTTT. This encodes CAIRQESWGNTEAFF.

The chain recombines TRBV6-5 with TRBJ1-2; 7 nucleotides match TRBD1. The CDR3 extends over 12 amino acids. Germline values: CDR1 MNHEY, CDR2 SVGAGI. J lost 5 bases, V lost 7 bases, and 4 bases had no gene match. The CDR3 sequence is CASTETGYGYTF. In nucleotides, the CDR3 is TGTGCCAGCACTGAGACAGGGTATGGCTACACCTTC.

Comments on this clone: The junction departs from the called germline gene at one end, perhaps through a read error. The chain links TRBV25-1 to TRBJ2-7; 9 bases align to TRBD1. CDR1 is MGHDK, CDR2 SYGVNS, per germline. This CDR3 has 15 amino acids. The CDR3 nucleotides are TGTGCCAGCAGGCGAACCGGGACAGGGACCTACGAACAGTACTTC. It yields the protein CASRRTGTGTYEQYF.

This chain joins TRBV20-1 and TRBJ2-5; no clear D. Trimming cost V 2 bases and J 5 bases, with 6 bases left between them. Germline CDR1 reads DFQATT; CDR2 reads SNEGSKA (reference sequence). The CDR3 has 11 residues. The CDR3 region has the DNA TGCAGTGCTAGATTGGGGGAGACCCAGTACTTC. Translating it yields CSARLGETQYF.

The rearrangement joins TRBV28 to TRBJ2-5; 7 bases are shared with TRBD2. V lost 2 bases to trimming and J lost 1 base; unmatched junction nucleotides: 7. The CDR3 sequence is 16 residues long. Germline assignment: CDR1 MDHEN and CDR2 SYDVKM. The DNA of the CDR3 is TGTGCCAGCAGTTTAGGCTTACAGCGGGGCCAAGAGACCCAGTACTTC. Protein: CASSLGLQRGQETQYF. The entire variable domain, with the rest obtained from reference TRBV28 and TRBJ2-5, is as follows: DVKVTQSSRYLVKRTGEKVFLECVQDMDHENMFWYRQDPGLGLRLIYFSYDVKMKEKGDIPEGYSVSREKKERFSLILESASTNQTSMYLCASSLGLQRGQETQYFGPGTRLLVL.

The genes are TRBV2 and TRBJ2-3, with a tentative D call TRBD2 (5 bases). The CDR3 consists of 16 residues. CDR1 and CDR2 from the germline V gene are SNHLY and FYNNEI. V shed 8 bases and J shed 0 bases, with 18 bases lying between them. CDR3: CASYTLQRLSTDTQYF. Here the CDR3 DNA reads TGTGCCAGCTACACCCTTCAAAGACTAAGCACAGATACGCAGTATTTT.

This clone came up a few times. The rearrangement links TRBV7-2 to TRBJ2-2; the D gene is possibly TRBD1 (6 bases). The ends were cut back, 5 bases at V and 5 bases at J, with 18 bases in the middle. The germline CDR1 and CDR2 sequences are SGHTA and FQGNSA. This CDR3 is built from 16 residues. The CDR3 DNA follows: TGTGCCAGCAGCCACTCTCTTGGGGGCTGGACCGGGGAGCTGTTTTTT. Its protein is CASSHSLGGWTGELFF.